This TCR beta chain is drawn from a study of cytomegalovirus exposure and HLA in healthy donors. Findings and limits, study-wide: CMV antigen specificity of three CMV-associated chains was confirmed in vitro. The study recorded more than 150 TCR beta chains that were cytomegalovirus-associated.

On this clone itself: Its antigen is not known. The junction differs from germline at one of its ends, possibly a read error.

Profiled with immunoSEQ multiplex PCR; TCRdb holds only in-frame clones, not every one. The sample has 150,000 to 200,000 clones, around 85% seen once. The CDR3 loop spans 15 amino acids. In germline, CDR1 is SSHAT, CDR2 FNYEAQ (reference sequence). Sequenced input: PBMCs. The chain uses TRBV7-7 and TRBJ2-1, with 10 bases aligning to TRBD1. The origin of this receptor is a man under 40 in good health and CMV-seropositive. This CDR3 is CASSPGTGDYNEQFF. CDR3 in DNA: TGTGCTAGCAGCCCGGGGACAGGGGACTACAATGAGCAGTTCTTC.